This note documents a single TCR beta chain sequence. Its specificity is unknown. Generated by immunoSEQ multiplex PCR, the TCRdb table keeps only in-frame clones and is missing some. The sample lists fewer than 65,000 clones; almost 85% were seen once. The entry originates in a study of radiotherapy plus CTLA-4 blockade in lung cancer. Study as a whole: Overall, roughly 17% of patients showed an objective response, while over 30% attained disease control.

This CDR3 contains 18 residues. Points from the study as a whole: Blood TCR clones of tumor origin expanded after radiotherapy plus ipilimumab.

Chemo-refractory metastatic non-small-cell lung cancer patients received focal radiation with ipilimumab CTLA-4 blockade. The chain uses TRBV21-1 and TRBJ1-1; TRBD1, the table's D call, was not compared with the DNA. TRBV21-1 is a known pseudogene. The sequence was obtained from a human donor with non-small cell lung cancer whose response to radiotherapy plus ipilimumab could not be evaluated. This material consisted of peripheral blood, taken from a patient treated with radiotherapy plus ipilimumab. CDR3 region: CASSKASLDSQGNTEAFF. In nucleotides, the CDR3 is TGTGCCAGCAGCAAAGCTTCTTTGGACAGCCAGGGGAACACTGAAGCTTTCTTT.